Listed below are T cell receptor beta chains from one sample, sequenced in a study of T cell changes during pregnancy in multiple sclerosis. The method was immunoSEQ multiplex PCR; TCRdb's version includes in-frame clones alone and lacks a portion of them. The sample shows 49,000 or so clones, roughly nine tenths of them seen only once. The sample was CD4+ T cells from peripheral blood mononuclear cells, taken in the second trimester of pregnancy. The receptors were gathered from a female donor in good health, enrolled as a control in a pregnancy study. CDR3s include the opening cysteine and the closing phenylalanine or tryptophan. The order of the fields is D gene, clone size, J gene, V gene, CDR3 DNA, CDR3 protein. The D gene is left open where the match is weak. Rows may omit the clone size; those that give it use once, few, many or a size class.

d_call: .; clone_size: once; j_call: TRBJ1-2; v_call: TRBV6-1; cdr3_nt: TGTGCCAGCAGTGTGGAGGCGGGCAGGGGAAGTGGCTACACCTTC; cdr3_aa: CASSVEAGRGSGYTF
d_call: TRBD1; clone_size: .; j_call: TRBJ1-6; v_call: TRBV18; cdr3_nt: TGTGCCAGCTCACCATCAGGACAGGGGGCTAATTCACCCCTCCACTTT; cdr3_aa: CASSPSGQGANSPLHF
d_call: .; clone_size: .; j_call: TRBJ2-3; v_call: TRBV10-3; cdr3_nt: TGTGCCACCGGAGCAGATACGCAGTATTTT; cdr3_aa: CATGADTQYF
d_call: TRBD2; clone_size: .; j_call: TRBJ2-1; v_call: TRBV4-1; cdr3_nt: TGCGCCAGCAGCCCAAGCGGGGGGGTACTCAATGAGCAGTTCTTC; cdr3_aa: CASSPSGGVLNEQFF
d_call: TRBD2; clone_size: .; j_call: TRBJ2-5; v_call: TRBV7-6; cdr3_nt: TGTGCCAGCAGCTTACCTAGCGGGGGGGCCTTGCGGGAGACCCAGTACTTC; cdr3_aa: CASSLPSGGALRETQYF
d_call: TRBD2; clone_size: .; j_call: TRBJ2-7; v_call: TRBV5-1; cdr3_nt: TGCGCCAGCAGCCTTCTAGCGGGGCCCTACGAGCAGTACTTC; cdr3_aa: CASSLLAGPYEQYF
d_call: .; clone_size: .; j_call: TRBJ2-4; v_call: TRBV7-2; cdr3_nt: TGTGCCAGCAGCTACCCCCTTACAGGGCAAAACATTCAGTACTTC; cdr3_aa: CASSYPLTGQNIQYF
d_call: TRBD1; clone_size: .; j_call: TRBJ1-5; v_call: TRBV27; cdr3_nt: TGTGCCAGCAGTTTCCTCGACAGGGCAGGACAGCCCCAGCATTTT; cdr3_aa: CASSFLDRAGQPQHF
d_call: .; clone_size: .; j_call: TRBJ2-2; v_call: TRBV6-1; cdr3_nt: TGTGCCAGCAGTCTTCTACGAGACACCGGGGAGCTGTTTTTT; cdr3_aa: CASSLLRDTGELFF
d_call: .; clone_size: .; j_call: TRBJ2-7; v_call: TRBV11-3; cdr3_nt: TGTGCCAGCAGCTTAGACTACCGGGGTGACGAGCAGTACTTC; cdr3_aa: CASSLDYRGDEQYF
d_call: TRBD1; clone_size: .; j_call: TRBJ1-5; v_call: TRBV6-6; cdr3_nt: TGTGCCAGCAGTTACTCTCCGGACAGGGTGGATCAGCCCCAGCATTTT; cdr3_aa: CASSYSPDRVDQPQHF
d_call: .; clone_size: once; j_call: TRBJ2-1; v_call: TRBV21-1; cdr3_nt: TGTGCCAGCAGCGCACACGCGAGCGGGGGGGCGAAGCCCAATGAGCAGTTCTTC; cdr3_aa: CASSAHASGGAKPNEQFF
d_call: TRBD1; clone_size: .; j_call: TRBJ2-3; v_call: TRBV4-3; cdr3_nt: TGCGCCAGCAGCCAGAGGACAGGGGGTGACACAGATACGCAGTATTTT; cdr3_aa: CASSQRTGGDTDTQYF
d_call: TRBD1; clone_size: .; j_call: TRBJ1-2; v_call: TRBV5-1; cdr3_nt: TGCGCCAGCAGCTCGGGGACAGGGAAAGCTAACTATGGCTACACCTTC; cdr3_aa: CASSSGTGKANYGYTF